The T cell receptor beta chain described here comes from a study of cytomegalovirus exposure and HLA in healthy donors (dated 2017 in TCRdb). Turning to the overall study: An earlier analysis of approximately 640 of the donors reported about 250 Gb of sequence data and some 120 million unique TCR beta sequences from 150 million to 200 million T cells. In a later analysis, previously published TCR beta repertoires from 550 to 750 donors were re-analyzed and high-resolution HLA genotyping was added so that TCR occurrence patterns could be studied. Alongside the repertoire data, information on donor age, sex, ethnicity and CMV serostatus was compiled. Rather than drawing on any new phenotypic data, the later analysis identified candidate immune exposures from TCR beta sequences and the way those sequences occurred across donors. The aim of the study was to test whether cataloging public T cell receptors could identify signatures of past pathogen exposure. Besides the first cohort of 500 to 700 subjects, a separate validation cohort made up of over 100 different subjects was used. Class I and class II HLA loci were covered by the typing at four-digit resolution. To predict cytomegalovirus infection status, the study brought together high-throughput TCR immunosequencing, statistical association of individual TCRs with disease status, and machine learning. An early release covering over 500 HLA-typed donors comprised 250 to 350 gigabases of sequencing data and around 86 million unique TCR sequences. Among the roughly 410 genotyped donors, about 83% belonged to the genetic ancestry cluster associated with self-reported Caucasian donors. In a later genetic analysis, genome-wide SNP genotypes for about 55% of the 666 donors were used, and that subset was treated as a discovery cohort. An earlier analysis of around 540 of the donors applied high-throughput TCR beta sequencing to assess whether each TCR beta V gene segment acted as functional or pseudogenic. Using immunosequencing, the study profiled T cell repertoires from fewer than 700 subjects and related those repertoires to cytomegalovirus serostatus. Across approximately 420 genotyped donors of the cohort, an average of approximately 200,000 unique TCR beta nucleotide sequences per donor were sequenced, and approximately 17% of those sequences were non-productive. Because of strong linkage in the cohort, five DR-DQ haplotypes were treated as single units for association and clustering. All discovery cohort repertoires had been generated using a single sequencing platform. Typing coverage varied by locus: roughly 620-630 donors for A, B, C, DRB1 and DQB1; roughly 560 for DQA1; approximately 610 for DPA1; 450 to 480 for DPB1. Overall study outcomes, separate from this receptor: In a later analysis, HLA-associated TCR beta chains were found to be more clonally expanded and to have lower generation probabilities than equally common non-associated chains. The 87-base-pair reads could not distinguish some IMGT-functional V segments, including TRBV6-2 and TRBV6-3, so those segments were excluded. The only immune exposure information available for the cohort was CMV serostatus. In vitro tests confirmed that a few of the cytomegalovirus-associated TCR beta chains recognize cytomegalovirus antigens. A cluster of highly shared sequence variants was judged likely to represent a technical artifact of the sequencing pipeline. Several of the top co-occurrence clusters appeared to be linked to parvovirus B19, influenza, CMV and Epstein-Barr virus, according to a later analysis. HLA typing was unavailable for some donors at each locus, so association tests used only the typed subset. Broadly in line with IMGT annotations, most TCR beta V segments showed up in productive rearrangements about 87% or about 30% of the time in an earlier analysis of approximately 600 of the donors. The authors suggested that the approach could potentially be extended to other disease states and immunological phenotypes. In this cohort, only TCR beta chains were sequenced, and detectable features were limited by the absence of alpha or paired-chain data. Linkage disequilibrium might explain the correlated functional status among segregating V segments, but an unknown experimental factor could not be excluded. A further reported finding was that TCR beta sequences accurately predicted the HLA-A and HLA-B alleles for most subjects in the first cohort. Most TCR sequences were seen in very few donors, while some public TCRs were found in many individuals. The study listed 150 to 200 TCR beta chains as associated with cytomegalovirus. A later genetic analysis associated a missense DCLRE1C variant with V-gene and J-gene trimming of TCR beta chains, and an independent cohort replicated the association. In both the original and validation cohorts, the classifier was reported to diagnose cytomegalovirus status with high specificity and sensitivity. Roughly uniform sequencing depth across donors was assumed in presence/absence analyses, although this assumption may not hold. About 15 rarely observed V segments, including chromosome 9 orphons, were excluded from the earlier analysis of some 590 of the donors because counts were too low. In a later analysis, most CMV-associated TCR beta chains were found to appear HLA-restricted, with HLA associations seemingly driven largely by CMV exposure. In a later genetic analysis, fewer N-insertions in productive TCRs were reported among donors in an Asian-associated ancestry cluster than the roughly 670-donor mean. In a later analysis, more than 15,000 TCR beta sequences were associated with specific HLA alleles at a false discovery rate of 0.05. Assigning TCR associations to individual alleles was difficult when HLA alleles, especially DR and DQ, strongly co-occurred. According to a later analysis, TCR association rates differed among HLA loci, with DRB1 alleles showing the most associated TCRs and HLA-C alleles showing the fewest.

As concerns this clone: The antigen it binds to is not known. Base qualities were left out, and no much larger clone turns up one base away.

In total, approximately 610 healthy bone marrow donors made up the cohort. At the time of sampling, all cohort members were nominally healthy, though unrecorded immune exposures were likely present. The donor was CMV seronegative and was included in the group of approximately 350 seronegative cohort members. A peripheral blood sample was provided by each donor, and peripheral blood mononuclear cells were used for TCR beta sequencing. Genomic DNA extraction from the blood cell samples was performed with the Qiagen DNeasy Blood Extraction Kit. The library came from the immunoSEQ multiplex PCR assay. For the multiplex PCR, a mixture combining 60 forward primers for TCR Vbeta segments and 13 reverse primers for TCR Jbeta segments was used. The CDR3 region of rearranged TCR beta genes was amplified from genomic DNA with a multiplex PCR assay. On the Illumina HiSeq System, the amplified TCR beta libraries were sequenced as 87-base-pair reads. On the authors' methods: Across the 500 to 750 repertoires, a later analysis counted 75 million to 90 million unique TCR beta chains, 9 million to 14 million of which were shared by at least two donors. Raw reads were error-corrected and collapsed into unique sequences with a nearest-neighbor algorithm that merged closely related sequences to remove PCR and sequencing errors. CDR3 sequences were aligned to IMGT reference sequences to assign V, D and J gene segments. Each retained sequence needed at least a six-nucleotide match to both a V gene segment and a J gene segment. Rearrangements were classified as productive when the CDR3 lacked stop codons and remained in frame with V and J, and all other rearrangements were classified as non-productive. Following IMGT convention, CDR3 was defined as the stretch from the second conserved V-encoded cysteine up to the conserved J-encoded phenylalanine. Sequences without an unambiguous match to a single V gene segment were excluded from the earlier analysis of 587 of the donors. An earlier analysis of approximately 590 of the donors called V segments functional above 56.7% productive rearrangements and segregating when the between-donor standard deviation exceeded 5%. A statistical classification framework was built to diagnose cytomegalovirus status from the catalog of TCR beta chain sequences. V and J gene assignment, in a later analysis, came from comparing TCR nucleotide sequences with IMGT/GENE-DB human TR gene sequences. In a later analysis, CDR3 sequences and most-parsimonious VDJ recombination scenarios were assigned using the TCRdist pipeline. In a later analysis, each TCR beta chain was defined by its CDR3 amino acid sequence together with its V-gene family, and reads without a unique V-gene family were excluded. As a way to deal with suspected cross-contamination and a sequencing artifact, a later analysis dropped nearly 600 nucleotide sequences that were highly shared and had low generation probability. In a later analysis, a clonal expansion index was calculated for each public chain from normalized within-repertoire ranks of inferred template counts. Generation probabilities in a later analysis came from a VDJ recombination model fitted to out-of-frame rearrangements, and those results were checked against IGoR. In a later analysis, TCR-TCR, TCR-HLA and TCR-CMV co-occurrence was scored with hypergeometric tests, and a repertoire-size bias correction was applied to TCR pairs. In a later analysis, false discovery rates were estimated by permuting HLA or CMV assignments 20 times. In a later analysis, co-occurring TCRs were grouped using DBSCAN, and TCRdist sequence similarity was added for clustering within HLA-allele-positive subsets. Co-occurrence clustering excluded repertoires with fewer than 30,000 or more than 120,000 public chains, plus five with anomalous nucleotide sharing. Sourced from immuneACCESS, this table was stored by TCRdb with only in-frame sequences that have V and J called. A share of the clones is absent; for the studies checked, an unresolved V gene accounts for under half, and the remainder has no known explanation. V, J and clone size are those of that table, while D and trimming were read from the DNA. The sample table shows 200,000 or so clones, and 87% are seen once. The ten largest clones add up to 1.3% of the sample.

The CDR3 has 15 amino acids, counting the end cysteine and phenylalanine. Kept here is only the CDR3 DNA, which spans 45 bases and is read in frame from base 1. V is clipped by 6 bases and J by 6 bases, and the sequence between their germline boundaries is 18 bases long. In the germline V gene, CDR1 corresponds to MGHDK and CDR2 to SYGVNS. Sequencing was carried out using PBMCs. The source of this sequence is a man in his thirties or forties in good health and CMV-seronegative. Recombination connected TRBV25-1 to TRBJ2-1, with a weak D call of TRBD1 (6 bases match). In nucleotides, the sequence is TGTGCCAGCAGGACTTCTGGGACACCCAGCAATGAGCAGTTCTTC. It translates to CASRTSGTPSNEQFF.